The 20 T cell receptor beta chains below come from one sample, sequenced in a study of cytomegalovirus exposure and HLA in healthy donors. The PCR had 60 Vbeta and 13 Jbeta primers. This table comes from immunoSEQ multiplex PCR, and its TCRdb copy is limited to in-frame clones, with some not included. The data hold 140,000 to 150,000 clones, with 70% to 90% observed a single time. Sequenced: PBMCs. The origin of the receptors is a woman aged 40 to 50 in good health and CMV-seronegative.

The chain recombines TRBV5-1 with TRBJ2-1; D is uncertain. This CDR3 comprises 13 residues. CDR1 and CDR2 (germline): SGHRS, YFSETQ. The germline V and J ends were trimmed by 0 bases and 8 bases, with 9 bases remaining between them. CDR3 in amino acids: CASSLDARYEQFF. CDR3 DNA: TGCGCCAGCAGCTTGGACGCTAGATATGAGCAGTTCTTC.

The V gene is TRBV5-1, the J gene TRBJ2-1; 10 bases line up with TRBD2. Germline CDR1 reads SGHRS; CDR2 reads YFSETQ. V gave up 4 bases and J gave up 2 bases; unmatched junction bases: 3. CDR3 length equals 15 residues. The CDR3 DNA sequence: TGCGCCAGCAGCCCAAGCGGGAGGGCCTACAATGAGCAGTTCTTC. Encoded protein: CASSPSGRAYNEQFF.

V usage is TRBV5-1 and J usage is TRBJ1-3; no reliable D call. The germline V gene encodes CDR1 SGHRS and CDR2 YFSETQ. Trimming took off 4 bases at V and 1 base at J, with 12 bases between the two ends. The CDR3 covers 15 residues. Here the CDR3 reads CASSPGEPSGNTIYF. The CDR3 DNA sequence: TGCGCCAGCAGCCCGGGTGAGCCTTCTGGAAACACCATATATTTT. The full variable domain, completed using reference TRBV5-1 and TRBJ1-3, is KAGVTQTPRYLIKTRGQQVTLSCSPISGHRSVSWYQQTPGQGLQFLFEYFSETQRNKGNFPGRFSGRQFSNSRSEMNVSTLELGDSALYLCASSPGEPSGNTIYFGEGSWLTVV.

The chain employs TRBV10-3 and TRBJ2-1, with D tentatively TRBD2 (6 bases). V was clipped by 10 bases and J by 6 bases, with 19 bases between them. Germline assignment: CDR1 ENHRY and CDR2 SYGVKD. The CDR3 contains 14 residues. The CDR3 DNA sequence: TGTGCCAGCGCCGGGACCCAGACTAGCAATGAGCAGTTCTTC. This codes for CASAGTQTSNEQFF.

CDR3 loop: CASSLDYVNNEQFF. The CDR3, as DNA: TGTGCCAGCAGCTTAGACTACGTAAACAATGAGCAGTTCTTC. This chain connects TRBV7-2 to TRBJ2-1; D is unresolved. The CDR3 consists of 14 residues. Germline assignment: CDR1 SGHTA and CDR2 FQGNSA. Trimming took 1 base from V and 5 from J, leaving 9 bases between them. Variable domain in full (rest from reference TRBV7-2 and TRBJ2-1): GAGVSQSPSNKVTEKGKDVELRCDPISGHTALYWYRQSLGQGLEFLIYFQGNSAPDKSGLPSDRFSAERTGGSVSTLTIQRTQQEDSAVYLCASSLDYVNNEQFFGPGTRLTVL.

V usage is TRBV7-9 and J usage is TRBJ2-7; 10 bases are shared with TRBD1. After removal of 3 bases from V and 5 bases from J, the junction contained 7 bases not matched to a gene. The germline CDR1 and CDR2 sequences are SEHNR and FQNEAQ (reference sequence). The CDR3 has 15 amino acids. CDR3 in DNA: TGTGCCAGCAGCTTCCCCGGGACAGGGGTAGACGAGCAGTACTTC. It translates to CASSFPGTGVDEQYF.

V usage is TRBV21-1 and J usage is TRBJ2-7; the table's D call of TRBD1 was not tested on the DNA. TRBV21-1 is annotated as a pseudogene. The CDR3 is 17 residues long. CDR3 protein: CASTRHSRGRAHYEQYF. CDR3 DNA: TGTGCCAGCACCAGACACTCCAGGGGAAGGGCTCACTACGAGCAGTACTTC.

The chain has TRBV5-1 and TRBJ2-5; tentative D call: TRBD2 (6 bases). This CDR3 is built from 15 residues. Germline CDR1 is SGHRS and CDR2 is YFSETQ. V was clipped by 0 bases and J by 1 base, with 10 bases between them. Written as DNA, the CDR3 is TGCGCCAGCAGCTTGGGTCCGGGGGTCCAAGAGACCCAGTACTTC. It codes for CASSLGPGVQETQYF.

The table lists this clone with a count of one. This same CDR3 is encoded by further DNA sequences in the sample. V is TRBV5-4 and J is TRBJ2-1; 8 bases are shared with TRBD2. The CDR3 runs 16 residues. Germline values: CDR1 SGHNT, CDR2 YYREEE (reference sequence). The junction had 6 bases not matched to a gene; V was cut back by 2 bases and J by 2 bases. DNA for the CDR3: TGTGCCAGCAGCTTAGCGGGCGGGAGGACCTACAATGAGCAGTTCTTC. It yields the protein CASSLAGGRTYNEQFF.

The CDR3 DNA is TGTGCCAGCAACGACAGGGAGTCCGGGGAGCTGTTTTTT. Translated: CASNDRESGELFF. The rearrangement joins TRBV11-2 to TRBJ2-2; TRBD1 agrees at 7 bases. The V gene's germline CDR1 is SGHAT and CDR2 FQNNGV. V lost 7 bases to trimming and J lost 6 bases; unmatched junction nucleotides: 5. The CDR3 has 13 amino acids.

The chain carries TRBV2 and TRBJ1-4, with 7 bases matching TRBD1. This CDR3 region has 15 residues. Germline V lookup: CDR1 SNHLY, CDR2 FYNNEI. V dropped 6 bases and J dropped 11; count of bases not matched to a gene: 15. The CDR3 here is CASREETGMIAKLFF. The CDR3 DNA is TGTGCCAGCAGGGAGGAGACAGGGATGATAGCCAAACTGTTTTTT.

CDR3 coding DNA: TGCAGCGTCGGGGACAGGGTTTCGGGGGAGCAGTACTTC. Protein sequence: CSVGDRVSGEQYF. V and J are TRBV29-1 and TRBJ2-7; TRBD1 agrees at 9 bases. The junction had 10 bases not matched to a gene; V was cut back by 6 bases and J by 7 bases. Germline V gene lookup returns CDR1 SQVTM and CDR2 ANQGSEA. The CDR3 totals 13 residues.

The chain joins TRBV13 to TRBJ2-7; 9 bases map to TRBD1. In germline, CDR1 is PRHDT, CDR2 FYEKMQ (reference sequence). V dropped 2 bases and J dropped 7; count of bases not matched to a gene: 15. The CDR3 consists of 17 residues. The CDR3 spells CASSLLNSYRGRDEQYF. The CDR3, as DNA: TGTGCCAGCAGCTTATTAAACTCCTACAGGGGGCGGGATGAGCAGTACTTC.

This chain links TRBV7-8 with TRBJ2-5; maybe TRBD1 (5 bases). Germline V CDR1 and CDR2: SGHVS, FQNEAQ. V was shortened by 1 base and J by 9 bases, with 12 bases between the two germline ends. The CDR3 consists of 13 residues. The CDR3 region is CASSLGGERAQYF. The DNA of the CDR3 is TGTGCCAGCAGCTTAGGGGGCGAACGGGCCCAGTACTTC.

The genes are TRBV7-9 and TRBJ2-1, with a weak D call TRBD2 (5 bases). The V end was cut by 5 bases, the J end by 7 bases, with 15 bases between. The length of the CDR3 is 14 residues. Germline CDR1 and CDR2: SEHNR and FQNEAQ (reference sequence). Here the CDR3 reads CASSLGIPGNEQFF. The CDR3 DNA reads TGTGCCAGCAGCCTCGGGATCCCCGGGAATGAGCAGTTCTTC.

This clone came up a few times. This chain uses TRBV4-1 with TRBJ2-7; D may be TRBD1 (5 bases). The CDR3 loop spans 13 amino acids. CDR1 MGHRA and CDR2 YSYEKL come from the germline V gene. V was shortened by 3 bases and J by 2 bases, with 8 bases between the two germline ends. The CDR3 DNA is TGCGCCAGCAGCCACGACAGAACCTACGAGCAGTACTTC. Amino acid sequence: CASSHDRTYEQYF.

V is TRBV4-2 and J is TRBJ2-7; 9 bases are a match to TRBD2. V lost 1 base to trimming and J lost 2 bases; unmatched junction nucleotides: 6. Germline V gene lookup returns CDR1 LGHNA and CDR2 YNFKEQ. This CDR3 contains 16 residues. In DNA, the CDR3 is TGTGCCAGCAGCCAAGTACAGCGGGAGGACCCCTACGAGCAGTACTTC. Its translation is CASSQVQREDPYEQYF.

The V and J genes are TRBV4-3 and TRBJ2-5; tentative D call: TRBD1 (5 bases). The DNA end favors TRBJ2-7, so the J call may be wrong. The germline V gene encodes CDR1 LGHNA and CDR2 YSLEER. This CDR3 is built from 14 residues. The CDR3 DNA follows: TGCGCCAGCAGCCAAGACAGTTGGGGCCCCGAGCAGTACTTC. It encodes CASSQDSWGPEQYF.

The chain couples TRBV4-3 to TRBJ1-2, with TRBD1 identical over 9 bases. Looked up from germline, CDR1 is LGHNA and CDR2 is YSLEER. The length of the CDR3 is 17 residues. V lost 1 base to trimming and J lost 6 bases; unmatched junction nucleotides: 12. The CDR3 DNA reads TGCGCCAGCAGCCAAGCCCTGATCGGGACAGGGTACCATGGCTACACCTTC. As protein: CASSQALIGTGYHGYTF.

On this clone itself: The junction and the germline gene differ at one end; a read error may be behind it. The V call is TRBV7-9, the J call TRBJ1-1; possibly TRBD1 for D (6 bases). Germline loops: CDR1 SEHNR, CDR2 FQNEAQ (reference sequence). The CDR3 extends over 14 amino acids. The CDR3 here is CSSSLQGSGTEAFF. The CDR3 DNA is TGTTCCAGCAGCTTACAGGGAAGTGGGACTGAAGCTTTCTTT.